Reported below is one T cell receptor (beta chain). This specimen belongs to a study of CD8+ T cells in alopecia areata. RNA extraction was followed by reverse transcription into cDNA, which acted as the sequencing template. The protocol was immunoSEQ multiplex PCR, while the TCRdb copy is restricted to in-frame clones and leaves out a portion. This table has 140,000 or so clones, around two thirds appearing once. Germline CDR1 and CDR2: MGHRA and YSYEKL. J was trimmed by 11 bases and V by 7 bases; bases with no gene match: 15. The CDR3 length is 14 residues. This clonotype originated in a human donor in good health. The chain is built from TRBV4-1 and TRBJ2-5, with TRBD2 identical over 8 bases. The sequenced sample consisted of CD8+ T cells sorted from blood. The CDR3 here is CASTPGGGPGEQYF. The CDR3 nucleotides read TGCGCCAGCACCCCCGGGGGGGGTCCGGGAGAGCAGTACTTC.